Listed here is a single T cell receptor (beta chain). The data originate from a study of blood T cell repertoires in COVID-19. Study-level background: The United States, Italy and Spain provided the acute and convalescent COVID-19 samples.

Original methodology: Estimated nucleated cell counts came from reference gene primer amplification. Sequenced by immunoSEQ multiplex PCR; TCRdb stores in-frame clones only, minus some. V, J and clone size reflect that table, while D and trimming were determined from the DNA. The sample lists roughly 130,000 clones, almost 85% occurring once. Germline values: CDR1 LGHNA, CDR2 YSLEER. Trimming shortened V by 4 bases and J by 7 bases, and 16 bases separated the two germline ends. CDR3 size: 15 residues. The receptor was isolated from a man in his forties with acute COVID-19. The material sequenced was PBMCs or T cells enriched from blood (not recorded which). The J gene is TRBJ1-4, the V gene TRBV4-3; TRBD1 might be the D (5 bases). CDR3 protein: CASSPTGAWGEKLFF. The CDR3 nucleotides read TGCGCCAGCAGCCCCACAGGTGCATGGGGTGAAAAACTGTTTTTT.